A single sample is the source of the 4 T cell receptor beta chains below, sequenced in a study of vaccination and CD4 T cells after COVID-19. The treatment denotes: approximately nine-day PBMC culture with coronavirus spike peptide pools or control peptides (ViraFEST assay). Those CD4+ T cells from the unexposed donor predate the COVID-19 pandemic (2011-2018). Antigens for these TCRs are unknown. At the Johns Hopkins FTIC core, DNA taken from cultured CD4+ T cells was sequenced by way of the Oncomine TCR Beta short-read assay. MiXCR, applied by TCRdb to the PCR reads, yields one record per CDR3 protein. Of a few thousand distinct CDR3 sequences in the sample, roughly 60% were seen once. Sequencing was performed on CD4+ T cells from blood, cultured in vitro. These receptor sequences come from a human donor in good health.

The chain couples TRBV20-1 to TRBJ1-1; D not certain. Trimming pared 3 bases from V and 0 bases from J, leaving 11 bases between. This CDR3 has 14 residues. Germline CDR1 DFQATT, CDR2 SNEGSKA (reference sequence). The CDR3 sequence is CSASRGVMNTEAFF. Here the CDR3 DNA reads TGCAGTGCTAGTCGAGGAGTCATGAACACTGAAGCTTTCTTT.

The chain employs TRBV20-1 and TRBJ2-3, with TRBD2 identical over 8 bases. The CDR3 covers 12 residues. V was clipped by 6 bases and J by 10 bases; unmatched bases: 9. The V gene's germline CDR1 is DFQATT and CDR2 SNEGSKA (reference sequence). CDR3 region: CSAYGGGLAQYF. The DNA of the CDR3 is TGCAGTGCGTACGGCGGGGGGCTGGCGCAGTATTTT.

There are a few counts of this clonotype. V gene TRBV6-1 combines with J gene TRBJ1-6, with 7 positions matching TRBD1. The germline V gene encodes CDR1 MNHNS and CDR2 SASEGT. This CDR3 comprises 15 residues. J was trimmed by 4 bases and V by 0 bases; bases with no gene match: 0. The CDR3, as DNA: TGTGCCAGCAGTGAAGCGGGACAGTATAATTCACCCCTCCACTTT. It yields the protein CASSEAGQYNSPLHF.

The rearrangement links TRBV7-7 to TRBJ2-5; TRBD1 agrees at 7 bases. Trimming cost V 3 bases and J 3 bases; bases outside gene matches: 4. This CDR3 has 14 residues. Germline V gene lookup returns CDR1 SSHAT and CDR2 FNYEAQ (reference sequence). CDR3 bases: TGTGCCAGCAGCTTGGACAGGTCTAAAGAGACCCAGTACTTC. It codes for CASSLDRSKETQYF.